This T cell receptor beta chain was identified in a study of regulatory T cells in long-lasting Graves disease. Study conclusions and caveats: Persistent Graves' cases showed lower TCR diversity than newly diagnosed cases.

As to time point: persistent/refractory GD, antithyroid drugs over 5 years with positive TRAb. Scientists built the TCR library using RNA that was extracted from PBMCs. The ends were cut back, 0 bases at V and 0 bases at J, with 18 bases in the middle. The CDR3 totals 19 residues. Germline V gives CDR1 SNHLY, CDR2 FYNNEI. Building of the TCR beta libraries involved iRepertoire HTBI primers and Arm-PCR of CDR3 regions. TCRdb passed the multiplex PCR reads through MiXCR, listing each CDR3 protein once. The sample includes about 470,000 distinct CDR3 sequences, 20% to 25% of them seen just once. This clonotype was observed a handful of times. The target antigen is unknown.

The source material was peripheral blood mononuclear cells (PBMCs), sampled when the disease was refractory, from a patient treated with antithyroid drugs. This sequence joins TRBV2 and TRBJ2-1, with a tentative D call TRBD1 (6 bases). The receptor was derived from a female donor with Graves disease. CDR3 region: CASSEAYSTGGSSYNEQFF. The CDR3 DNA is TGTGCCAGCAGTGAAGCATACTCGACAGGTGGGAGCTCCTACAATGAGCAGTTCTTC.